This TCR beta chain was profiled in a study of OX40 agonist ivuxolimab in advanced cancers. For the study at large: Subjects had a mean age of around 60 years, with a range of about 23 to 79; around 80% were male. Overall study findings and caveats: Among the lowest peripheral clonal expansion occurred in 0.1-3.0 mg/kg partial responders. Nonresponders, in some cases, also had low normalized T-cell clonal expansion. Expanded clones were, on average, more numerous among CD8+ T cells than CD4+.

The CDR3 has 15 residues. In germline, CDR1 is SGHNT, CDR2 YYREEE (reference sequence). The ends lost 3 bases at V and 2 bases at J; junction bases unmatched: 5. Clones were sequenced by immunoSEQ multiplex PCR, and TCRdb holds only the in-frame ones, with some missing. The data hold some 68,000 clones, with roughly nine tenths observed a single time. For this clone: The antigen remains unidentified.

The source was CD4+ or CD8+ T cells sorted from blood, collected in a trial of the OX40 agonist ivuxolimab. V gene TRBV5-4 combines with J gene TRBJ1-3; 7 nucleotides align to TRBD1. This TCR derives from an adult with an advanced solid tumor such as melanoma, head and neck, liver or kidney cancer. CDR3: CASSSKQGAGNTIYF. The CDR3 DNA is TGTGCCAGCAGCTCTAAGCAGGGGGCTGGAAACACCATATATTTT. The full variable domain, rest sourced from reference TRBV5-4 and TRBJ1-3, is ETGVTQSPTHLIKTRGQQVTLRCSSQSGHNTVSWYQQALGQGPQFIFQYYREEENGRGNFPPRFSGLQFPNYSSELNVNALELDDSALYLCASSSKQGAGNTIYFGEGSWLTVV.